Listed below are T cell receptor beta chains from one sample, sequenced in a study of CD8+ T cells in alopecia areata. Using immunoSEQ multiplex PCR, the repertoire was profiled, and TCRdb retains in-frame clones only, with some absent. There are about 190,000 clones in the sample; 60% occur only once, and roughly 0.67% lies in the top ten. This specimen was CD4+ T cells sorted from blood, taken at week 4, from a patient treated with tofacitinib. The origin of the receptors is a human donor with alopecia areata. Each CDR3 is given with its conserved first and last residue. D genes are given only for firm matches. Size is omitted from some rows. Given values are once, few, many or a class for expanded clones.

clone size | D gene | J gene | V gene | CDR3 protein | CDR3 DNA
few | NA | TRBJ1-5 | TRBV19 | CASRDSYQPQHF | TGTGCCAGTAGGGACAGTTATCAGCCCCAGCATTTT
NA | NA | TRBJ1-2 | TRBV27 | CASSLSEGSGYTF | TGTGCCAGCAGTTTATCAGAGGGTTCTGGCTACACCTTC
few | TRBD1 | TRBJ1-5 | TRBV28 | CASSSGQGVQPQHF | TGTGCCAGCAGCTCGGGACAGGGGGTCCAGCCCCAGCATTTT
NA | TRBD1 | TRBJ1-2 | TRBV6-5 | CASSYSKGAGATF | TGTGCCAGCAGTTACTCGAAGGGGGCGGGGGCCACCTTC
NA | NA | TRBJ2-6 | TRBV19 | CASSTRSSSSGANVLTF | TGTGCCAGTAGTACCAGGTCATCCAGCTCTGGGGCCAACGTCCTGACTTTC
NA | NA | TRBJ1-2 | TRBV30 | CAWSAYRPRGGYTF | TGTGCCTGGAGTGCCTACAGGCCAAGGGGGGGCTACACCTTC
NA | TRBD2 | TRBJ2-1 | TRBV19 | CASSSLAGAYNEQFF | TGTGCCAGTAGTTCCTTAGCGGGGGCCTACAATGAGCAGTTCTTC
once | NA | TRBJ1-1 | TRBV18 | CASSPDKGGTHTEAFF | TGTGCCAGCTCGCCGGATAAAGGCGGGACGCACACTGAAGCTTTCTTT
NA | NA | TRBJ2-6 | TRBV6-5 | CASSQNRAGANVLTF | TGTGCCAGCAGCCAGAACAGGGCTGGGGCCAACGTCCTGACTTTC
few | TRBD1 | TRBJ2-5 | TRBV29-1 | CSVDWTGLETQYF | TGCAGCGTTGACTGGACAGGGTTAGAGACCCAGTACTTC
NA | NA | TRBJ2-2 | TRBV30 | CAWSVGPPGAGELFF | TGTGCCTGGAGTGTAGGCCCCCCGGGCGCCGGGGAGCTGTTTTTT
NA | TRBD2 | TRBJ2-4 | TRBV19 | CASSKGLDKNIQYF | TGTGCCAGTAGCAAGGGACTAGACAAAAACATTCAGTACTTC
once | NA | TRBJ2-7 | TRBV19 | CASSIGGSTEQYF | TGTGCCAGTAGTATAGGGGGCAGCACGGAGCAGTACTTC
few | NA | TRBJ2-7 | TRBV20-1 | CSAVDSREQYF | TGCAGTGCTGTCGATTCCCGCGAGCAGTACTTC
NA | TRBD2 | TRBJ2-7 | TRBV6-5 | CASSYSTSGFSYEQYF | TGTGCCAGCAGTTACTCGACTAGCGGGTTCTCCTACGAGCAGTACTTC
NA | NA | TRBJ1-2 | TRBV5-1 | CASSLAGATQSYTF | TGCGCCAGCAGCTTAGCGGGAGCCACGCAAAGCTACACCTTC
few | TRBD1 | TRBJ2-3 | TRBV29-1 | CSVESGQVFTDTQYF | TGCAGCGTTGAAAGCGGACAGGTATTCACAGATACGCAGTATTTT
NA | NA | TRBJ2-1 | TRBV5-1 | CASSLDGSGAYNEQFF | TGCGCCAGCAGCTTGGATGGTAGTGGTGCCTACAATGAGCAGTTCTTC
NA | NA | TRBJ1-2 | TRBV6-5 | CASRRTEDLYGYTF | TGTGCCAGCAGACGGACGGAGGATCTCTATGGCTACACCTTC
NA | TRBD1 | TRBJ2-7 | TRBV7-2 | CASSLRTGDEQYF | TGTGCCAGCAGCTTAAGGACAGGGGACGAGCAGTACTTC
once | NA | TRBJ2-5 | TRBV7-2 | CASSSSIQETQYF | TGTGCCAGCAGCTCCAGCATACAAGAGACCCAGTACTTC
NA | NA | TRBJ2-7 | TRBV30 | CALIAAGDYEQYF | TGTGCCTTGATAGCGGCTGGGGACTACGAGCAGTACTTC
NA | NA | TRBJ1-1 | TRBV5-1 | CASSLRQANTEAFF | TGCGCCAGCAGCTTGAGACAGGCTAACACTGAAGCTTTCTTT
NA | TRBD2 | TRBJ2-7 | TRBV6-5 | CASSYREGGYEQYF | TGTGCCAGCAGTTACCGGGAGGGGGGCTACGAGCAGTACTTC
NA | NA | TRBJ1-1 | TRBV9 | CASSGLVNSEAFF | TGTGCCAGCAGCGGATTGGTTAACTCTGAAGCTTTCTTT
NA | TRBD2 | TRBJ2-4 | TRBV29-1 | CSVRLAENIQYF | TGCAGCGTTCGACTAGCCGAAAACATTCAGTACTTC
NA | TRBD1 | TRBJ1-1 | TRBV6-5 | CASSPPGQGANKAFF | TGTGCCAGCAGTCCTCCGGGACAGGGGGCGAACAAAGCTTTCTTT
once | NA | TRBJ1-5 | TRBV7-8 | CASSTTMGNQPQHF | TGTGCCAGCAGCACAACTATGGGCAATCAGCCCCAGCATTTT
NA | NA | TRBJ1-2 | TRBV7-2 | CASSLAGGNEGYTF | TGTGCCAGCAGCTTAGCGGGTGGAAATGAAGGCTACACCTTC
NA | TRBD2 | TRBJ2-1 | TRBV5-1 | CASSRTSGNPYNEQFF | TGCGCCAGCAGTAGGACTAGCGGGAATCCTTACAATGAGCAGTTCTTC
NA | NA | TRBJ2-7 | TRBV29-1 | CSASGSEQYF | TGCAGCGCTTCGGGGAGCGAGCAGTACTTC
NA | NA | TRBJ1-1 | TRBV30 | CAWSWGSEAFF | TGTGCCTGGAGTTGGGGGTCTGAAGCTTTCTTT
NA | TRBD2 | TRBJ2-5 | TRBV5-4 | CASTYRERGQETQYF | TGTGCCAGCACCTATCGGGAGCGGGGCCAAGAGACCCAGTACTTC
NA | TRBD2 | TRBJ2-3 | TRBV29-1 | CSVGEAGLTDTQYF | TGCAGCGTGGGTGAAGCGGGGCTCACAGATACGCAGTATTTT
NA | NA | TRBJ1-1 | TRBV29-1 | CSVEVGQNTEAFF | TGCAGCGTTGAAGTTGGACAGAACACTGAAGCTTTCTTT
NA | NA | TRBJ2-1 | TRBV6-4 | CASSPGRNYNEQFF | TGTGCCAGCAGCCCAGGACGCAACTACAATGAGCAGTTCTTC
NA | NA | TRBJ2-7 | TRBV20-1 | CSAARGHEQYF | TGCAGTGCCGCCCGGGGCCACGAGCAGTACTTC
NA | NA | TRBJ1-2 | TRBV4-3 | CASSQDVAGDYGYTF | TGCGCCAGCAGCCAAGATGTTGCGGGGGACTATGGCTACACCTTC
few | TRBD1 | TRBJ2-7 | TRBV18 | CASSPNTGRGRNEQYF | TGTGCCAGCTCACCAAACACCGGCAGGGGGCGGAACGAGCAGTACTTC
NA | TRBD2 | TRBJ2-1 | TRBV29-1 | CSVTLAGGSDNEQFF | TGCAGCGTGACATTAGCGGGGGGTTCGGACAATGAGCAGTTCTTC
NA | TRBD2 | TRBJ2-2 | TRBV4-1 | CASSQEGTSGNTGELFF | TGCGCCAGCAGCCAAGAGGGGACTAGCGGGAACACCGGGGAGCTGTTTTTT
few | NA | TRBJ2-3 | TRBV29-1 | CSVQYTDTQYF | TGCAGCGTGCAATACACAGATACGCAGTATTTT
few | TRBD1 | TRBJ2-5 | TRBV15 | CATSSRDRLQETQYF | TGTGCCACCAGCAGCCGGGACAGACTCCAAGAGACCCAGTACTTC
NA | NA | TRBJ2-1 | TRBV11-1 | CASTPAGRLDNEQFF | TGTGCCAGCACCCCAGCAGGGCGACTCGACAATGAGCAGTTCTTC
few | TRBD1 | TRBJ2-1 | TRBV5-4 | CASSRRQGGWSEQFF | TGTGCCAGCAGCCGACGACAGGGGGGTTGGAGTGAGCAGTTCTTC
once | NA | TRBJ2-7 | TRBV7-2 | CASAIAGSYEQYF | TGTGCCAGCGCAATAGCTGGATCCTACGAGCAGTACTTC
NA | NA | TRBJ1-5 | TRBV28 | CASSLAYANNQPQHF | TGTGCCAGCAGCCTCGCCTACGCGAACAATCAGCCCCAGCATTTT
few | TRBD2 | TRBJ2-1 | TRBV19 | CASSIALAGAYNEQFF | TGTGCCAGTAGTATAGCGCTAGCGGGAGCCTACAATGAGCAGTTCTTC
NA | NA | TRBJ2-5 | TRBV30 | CAWSVPGTETQYF | TGTGCCTGGAGTGTACCCGGGACGGAGACCCAGTACTTC
few | NA | TRBJ1-5 | TRBV6-6 | CASSYSRVGQPQHF | TGTGCCAGCAGTTACTCCAGGGTAGGGCAGCCCCAGCATTTT
few | NA | TRBJ1-2 | TRBV5-6 | CASRFQGQSYTF | TGTGCCAGCAGATTCCAGGGGCAGAGCTACACCTTC
few | NA | TRBJ1-1 | TRBV30 | CAWSVPGRQGRAFF | TGTGCCTGGAGTGTACCGGGACGCCAGGGTAGGGCTTTCTTT
NA | TRBD2 | TRBJ2-3 | TRBV5-1 | CASSLGPLAGVADTQYF | TGCGCCAGCAGCTTGGGCCCCCTAGCGGGAGTCGCAGATACGCAGTATTTT
NA | NA | TRBJ2-7 | TRBV29-1 | CSVVSPHYEQYF | TGCAGCGTTGTTAGTCCCCACTACGAGCAGTACTTC
few | TRBD1 | TRBJ2-6 | TRBV11-3 | CASSPGQGNSGANVLTF | TGTGCCAGCAGCCCGGGACAGGGGAACTCTGGGGCCAACGTCCTGACTTTC